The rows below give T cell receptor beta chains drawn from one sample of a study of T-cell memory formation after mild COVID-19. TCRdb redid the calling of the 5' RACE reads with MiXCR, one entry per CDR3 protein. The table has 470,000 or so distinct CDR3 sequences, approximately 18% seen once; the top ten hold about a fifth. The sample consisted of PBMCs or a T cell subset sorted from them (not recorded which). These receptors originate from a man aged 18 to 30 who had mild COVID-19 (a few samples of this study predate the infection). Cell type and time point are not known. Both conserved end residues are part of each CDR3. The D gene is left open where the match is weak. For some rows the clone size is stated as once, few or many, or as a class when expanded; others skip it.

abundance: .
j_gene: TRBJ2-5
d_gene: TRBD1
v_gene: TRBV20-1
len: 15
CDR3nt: TGCAGTGCTAGAGGGGCAGGGGGCCGCCAAGAGACCCAGTACTTC
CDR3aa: CSARGAGGRQETQYF

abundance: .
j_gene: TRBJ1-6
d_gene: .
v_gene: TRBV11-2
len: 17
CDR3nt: TGTGCCAGCAGCCCTGGTGGAGACTGGGGATTAAATTCACCCCTCCACTTT
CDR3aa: CASSPGGDWGLNSPLHF

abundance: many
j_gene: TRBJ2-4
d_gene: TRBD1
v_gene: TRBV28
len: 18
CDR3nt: TGTGCCAGCAGCCCCCGTCCCGGGACAGGGTCGGGCAAAAACATTCAGTACTTC
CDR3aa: CASSPRPGTGSGKNIQYF

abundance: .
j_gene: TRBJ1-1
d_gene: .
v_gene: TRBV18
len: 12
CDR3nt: TGTGCCAGCTCACTCCTGACAGGCGAAGCTTTCTTT
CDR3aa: CASSLLTGEAFF

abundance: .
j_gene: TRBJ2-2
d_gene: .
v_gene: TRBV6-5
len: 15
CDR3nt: TGTGCCAGCAGTCCCTGGGAAGGCAACACCGGGGAGCTGTTTTTT
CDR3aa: CASSPWEGNTGELFF

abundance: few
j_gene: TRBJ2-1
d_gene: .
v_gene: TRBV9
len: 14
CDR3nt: TGTGCCAGCAGCGGCCCCGGGATCTACAATGAGCAGTTCTTC
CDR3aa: CASSGPGIYNEQFF

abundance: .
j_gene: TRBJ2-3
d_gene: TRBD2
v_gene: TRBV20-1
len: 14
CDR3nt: TGCAGTGCTATTCGCGGGGGAGGCACAGATACGCAGTATTTT
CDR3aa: CSAIRGGGTDTQYF

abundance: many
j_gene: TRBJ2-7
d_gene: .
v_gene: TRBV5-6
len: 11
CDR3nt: TGTGCCAGCAGCTTTCAATACGAGCAGTACTTC
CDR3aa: CASSFQYEQYF

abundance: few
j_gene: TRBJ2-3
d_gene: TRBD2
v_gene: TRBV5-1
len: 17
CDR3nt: TGCGCCAGCAGCTTGGTCCTAGCGGGCCTAAGCACAGATACGCAGTATTTT
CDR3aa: CASSLVLAGLSTDTQYF

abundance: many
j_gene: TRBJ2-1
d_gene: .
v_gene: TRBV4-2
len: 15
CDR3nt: TGTGCCAGCAGCCAAGATGACGGCTCCTACAATGAGCAGTTCTTC
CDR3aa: CASSQDDGSYNEQFF

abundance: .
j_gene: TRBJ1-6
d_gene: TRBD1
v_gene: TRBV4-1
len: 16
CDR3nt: TGCGCCAGCAGCCGGACGGGGACAGGGGGCGATTCACCCCTCCACTTT
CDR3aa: CASSRTGTGGDSPLHF

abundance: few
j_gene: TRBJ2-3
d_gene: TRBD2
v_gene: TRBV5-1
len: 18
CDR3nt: TGCGCCAGCAGCTTGGCGCCTAGCGGGGGGCTAACGGCAGATACGCAGTATTTT
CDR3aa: CASSLAPSGGLTADTQYF

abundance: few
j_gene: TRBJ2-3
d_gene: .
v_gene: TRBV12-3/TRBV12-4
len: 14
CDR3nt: TGTGCCAGCAGTTTTCGAGGGGGAGCAGATACGCAGTATTTT
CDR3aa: CASSFRGGADTQYF

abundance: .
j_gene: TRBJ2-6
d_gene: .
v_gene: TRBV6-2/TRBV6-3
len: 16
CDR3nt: TGTGCCAGCAGATTCCTCCGGCAGGCTGGGGCCAACGTCCTGACTTTC
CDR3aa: CASRFLRQAGANVLTF

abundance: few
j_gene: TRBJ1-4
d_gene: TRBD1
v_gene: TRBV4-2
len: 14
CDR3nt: TGTGCCAGCAGCCCAGGACAGGGTTCCGAAAAACTGTTTTTT
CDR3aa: CASSPGQGSEKLFF

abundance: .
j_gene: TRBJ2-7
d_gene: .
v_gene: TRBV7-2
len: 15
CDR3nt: TGTGCCAGCAGCTTAGGCGGGCCCACTGCCTACGAGCAGTACTTC
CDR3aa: CASSLGGPTAYEQYF

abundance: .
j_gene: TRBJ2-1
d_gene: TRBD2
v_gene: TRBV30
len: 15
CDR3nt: TGTGCCTGGAGTGTTGCGGGGGGGCCCTACAATGAGCAGTTCTTC
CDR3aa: CAWSVAGGPYNEQFF

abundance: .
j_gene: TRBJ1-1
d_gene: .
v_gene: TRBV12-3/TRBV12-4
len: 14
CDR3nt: TGTGCCAGCAGTTTAGGGGTAATGAGCACTGAAGCTTTCTTT
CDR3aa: CASSLGVMSTEAFF

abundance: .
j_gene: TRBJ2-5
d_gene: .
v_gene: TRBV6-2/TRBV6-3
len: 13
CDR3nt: TGTGCCACGTCGCTGACAGTTGAAGAGACCCAGTACTTC
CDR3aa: CATSLTVEETQYF

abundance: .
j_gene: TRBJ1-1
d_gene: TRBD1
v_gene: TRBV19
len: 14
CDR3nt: TGTGCCAGTAGACTCACAGGGGTTGACACTGAAGCTTTCTTT
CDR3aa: CASRLTGVDTEAFF

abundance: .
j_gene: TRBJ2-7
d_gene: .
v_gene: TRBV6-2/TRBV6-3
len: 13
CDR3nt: TGTGCCAGCATCGGACCGTCGCCCTACGAGCAGTACTTC
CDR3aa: CASIGPSPYEQYF

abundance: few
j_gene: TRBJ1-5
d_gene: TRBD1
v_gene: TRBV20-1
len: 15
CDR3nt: TGCAGTGCCCTGGAAGGCAGGGGGCTTATTCAGCCCCAGCATTTT
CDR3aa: CSALEGRGLIQPQHF

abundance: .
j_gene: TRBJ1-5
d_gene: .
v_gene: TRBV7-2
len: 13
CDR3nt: TGTGCCAGCAGCTTACAGGAGAATCAGCCCCAGCATTTT
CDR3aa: CASSLQENQPQHF

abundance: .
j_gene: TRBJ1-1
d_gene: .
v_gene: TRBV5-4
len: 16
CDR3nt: TGTGCCAGCAGCTTGGACAGACTAGTTGGAGGAACTGAAGCTTTCTTT
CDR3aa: CASSLDRLVGGTEAFF

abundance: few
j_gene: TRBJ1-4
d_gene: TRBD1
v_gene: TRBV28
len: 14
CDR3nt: TGTGCCAGCACCCTGACAGGGAGGAGGGAAAAACTGTTTTTT
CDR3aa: CASTLTGRREKLFF

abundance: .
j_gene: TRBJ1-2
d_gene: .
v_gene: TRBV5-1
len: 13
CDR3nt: TGCGCCAGCATGGACAGCCCTAACTATGGCTACACCTTC
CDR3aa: CASMDSPNYGYTF

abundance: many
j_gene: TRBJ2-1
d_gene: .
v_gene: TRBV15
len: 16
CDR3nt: TGTGCCACCAGCAGAGATATGCTGAGCTCCTACAATGAGCAGTTCTTC
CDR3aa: CATSRDMLSSYNEQFF

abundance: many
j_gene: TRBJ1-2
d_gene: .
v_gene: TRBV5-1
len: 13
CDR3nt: TGCGCCAGCAGCTTCGACAGGAACTATGGCTACACCTTC
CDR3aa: CASSFDRNYGYTF

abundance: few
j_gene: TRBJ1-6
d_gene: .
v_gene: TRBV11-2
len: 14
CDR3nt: TGTGCCAGCAGCCCTCAATCGTCTAATTCACCCCTCCACTTT
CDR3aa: CASSPQSSNSPLHF

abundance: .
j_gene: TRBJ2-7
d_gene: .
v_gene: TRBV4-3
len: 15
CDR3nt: TGCGCCAGCAGCCCACTCTTCCCTGGATCCTACGAGCAGTACTTC
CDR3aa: CASSPLFPGSYEQYF

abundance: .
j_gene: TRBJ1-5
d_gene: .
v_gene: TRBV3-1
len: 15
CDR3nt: TGTGCCAGCAGCCAAGATCTCGGGGCTGGGAGGCCCCAGCATTTT
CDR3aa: CASSQDLGAGRPQHF

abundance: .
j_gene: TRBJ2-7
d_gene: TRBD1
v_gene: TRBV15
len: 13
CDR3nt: TGTGCCACCAACGAGGACAGGGGGTACGAGCAGTACTTC
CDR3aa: CATNEDRGYEQYF

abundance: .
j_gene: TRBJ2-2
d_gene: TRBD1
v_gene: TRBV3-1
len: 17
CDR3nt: TGTGCCAGCAACATCTGGAGGGGGACAGGGGCGACCGGGGAGCTGTTTTTT
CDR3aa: CASNIWRGTGATGELFF

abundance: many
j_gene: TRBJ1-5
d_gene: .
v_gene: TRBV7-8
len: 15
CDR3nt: TGTGCCAGCAGTCCCTGGGGGGATAGCAATCAGCCCCAGCATTTT
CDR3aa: CASSPWGDSNQPQHF

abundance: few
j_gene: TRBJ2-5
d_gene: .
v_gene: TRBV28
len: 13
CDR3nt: TGTGCCAGCGGGCGGACTGACCAAGAGACCCAGTACTTC
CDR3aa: CASGRTDQETQYF

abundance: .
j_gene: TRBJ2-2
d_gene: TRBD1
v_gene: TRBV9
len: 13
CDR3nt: TGTGCCAGTTCGACAGGGAGAACCGGGGAGCTGTTTTTT
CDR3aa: CASSTGRTGELFF

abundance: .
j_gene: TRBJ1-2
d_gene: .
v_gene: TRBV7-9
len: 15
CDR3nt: TGTGCCAGCAGTCCACAGGGCATTGGGACTTATGGCTACACCTTC
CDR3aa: CASSPQGIGTYGYTF

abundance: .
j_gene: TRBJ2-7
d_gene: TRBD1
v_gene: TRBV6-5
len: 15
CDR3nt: TGTGCCAGCAGTTACGCCGGGACAGGGGGCTACGAGCAGTACTTC
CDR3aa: CASSYAGTGGYEQYF

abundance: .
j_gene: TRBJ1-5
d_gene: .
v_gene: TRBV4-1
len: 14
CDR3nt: TGCGCCAGCAGCCAGCAGGGTAAGGATCAGCCCCAGCATTTT
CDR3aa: CASSQQGKDQPQHF

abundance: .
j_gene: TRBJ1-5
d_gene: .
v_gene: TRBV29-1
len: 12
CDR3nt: TGCAGCGTAAGGTGGGGCAATCAGCCCCAGCATTTT
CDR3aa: CSVRWGNQPQHF

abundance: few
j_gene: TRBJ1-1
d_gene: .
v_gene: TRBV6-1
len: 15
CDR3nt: TGTGCCAGCAGTGATGGGGCTGGGTGGAACACTGAAGCTTTCTTT
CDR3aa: CASSDGAGWNTEAFF

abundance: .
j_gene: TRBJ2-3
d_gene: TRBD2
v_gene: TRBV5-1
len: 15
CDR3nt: TGCGCCAGCAGCTTTAGCGGGACCGGCACAGATACGCAGTATTTT
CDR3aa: CASSFSGTGTDTQYF

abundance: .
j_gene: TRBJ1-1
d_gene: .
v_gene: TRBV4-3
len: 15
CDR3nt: TGCGCCAGCAGCCACCTAGACCGGGCGAACACTGAAGCTTTCTTT
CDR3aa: CASSHLDRANTEAFF

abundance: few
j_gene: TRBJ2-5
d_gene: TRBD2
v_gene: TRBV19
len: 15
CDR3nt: TGTGCCAGTGGACTGAGATTAGCGGGAAGCGAGACCCAGTACTTC
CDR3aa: CASGLRLAGSETQYF

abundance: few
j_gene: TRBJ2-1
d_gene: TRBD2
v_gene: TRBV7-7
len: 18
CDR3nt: TGTGCCAGCAGCTTAGCGCATAGCGGGGGCAGCTCCTACAATGAGCAGTTCTTC
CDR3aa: CASSLAHSGGSSYNEQFF

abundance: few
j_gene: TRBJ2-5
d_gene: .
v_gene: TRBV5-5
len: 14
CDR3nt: TGTGCCAGCACCACGCCGAGGGGGATTGAGACCCAGTACTTC
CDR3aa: CASTTPRGIETQYF

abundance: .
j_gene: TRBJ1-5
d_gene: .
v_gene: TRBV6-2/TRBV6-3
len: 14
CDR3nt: TGTGCCAGCAGTTACGTCCCAGGGGCCCAGCCCCAGCATTTT
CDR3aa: CASSYVPGAQPQHF

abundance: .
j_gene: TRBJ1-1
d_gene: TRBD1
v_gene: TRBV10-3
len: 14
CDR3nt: TGTGCCATCAGTTGGGACAGGGAAGGAACTGAAGCTTTCTTT
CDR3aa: CAISWDREGTEAFF

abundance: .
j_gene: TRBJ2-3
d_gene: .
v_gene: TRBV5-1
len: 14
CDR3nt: TGCGCCAGCAGCTTCGGGCAGGGGACAGATACGCAGTATTTT
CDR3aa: CASSFGQGTDTQYF